The 29 T cell receptor beta chains below were found in one sample sequenced in a study of breast tumors, draining lymph nodes, adjacent tissues. Axillary draining lymph nodes of breast cancer patients supplied the node samples. From the multiplex PCR reads, TCRdb called clonotypes with MiXCR, one entry per CDR3 protein. Of about 230,000 distinct CDR3 sequences in the sample, 32% were seen once. Sequencing was done on a sample of axillary lymph node tissue. These receptors were taken from a female donor with breast cancer. Some clones in this sample may be carry-over from other donors' samples.

Points on this clonotype: The final CDR3 position lacks the conserved phenylalanine or tryptophan, pointing to a likely read error. This chain uses TRBV25-1 with TRBJ1-4; a possible D gene is TRBD1 (6 bases). CDR3 length equals 14 residues. Trimming pared 5 bases from V and 7 bases from J, leaving 14 bases between. Germline loops: CDR1 MGHDK, CDR2 SYGVNS. CDR3 in amino acids: CASSPDRSVEKLFL. CDR3 sequence (DNA): TGTGCCAGCAGTCCCGACAGGAGTGTTGAAAAACTGTTTCTT.

This clonotype was seen at least ten times. CDR3 protein: CAIRMDRGGYGYTF. Here the CDR3 DNA reads TGTGCCATCAGGATGGACAGGGGAGGCTATGGCTACACCTTC. The chain employs TRBV10-3 and TRBJ1-2, with 9 bases identical to TRBD1. Germline values: CDR1 ENHRY, CDR2 SYGVKD. The CDR3 consists of 14 residues. With V trimmed by 6 bases and J by 4 bases, 6 bases remained unmatched.

This clonotype was detected ten times or more. The gene calls are TRBV20-1 and TRBJ2-3; D is unresolved. V lost 3 bases and J 0 bases, leaving 7 bases between the germline ends. Germline CDR1 is DFQATT and CDR2 is SNEGSKA (reference sequence). The length of the CDR3 is 13 residues. The CDR3 DNA reads as TGCAGTGCTAGCGATCGAAGCACAGATACGCAGTATTTT. It codes for CSASDRSTDTQYF.

Remarks on this clonotype: One junction end disagrees with the germline gene, perhaps due to a read error. This chain links TRBV6-1 with TRBJ2-2, with D tentatively TRBD2 (5 bases). Germline values: CDR1 MNHNS, CDR2 SASEGT. The CDR3 is made up of 12 amino acids. The CDR3 sequence is CASRTNTGELLF. In DNA form, the CDR3 reads TGTGCCAGCAGGACAAACACCGGGGAGCTGCTTTTT.

This chain connects TRBV29-1 to TRBJ2-7; a weak D match, TRBD2 (5 bases). The CDR3 sequence is 13 residues long. Between the trimmed V and J ends, which lost 4 bases and 7 bases, there was a span of 17 bases. Per germline, CDR1 SQVTM and CDR2 ANQGSEA. CDR3 amino acids: CSVVSGLTREQYF. The CDR3 DNA sequence: TGCAGCGTTGTGTCGGGCCTTACTAGGGAGCAGTACTTC.

This clonotype has a count of ten or more. This chain connects TRBV2 to TRBJ2-5, with unresolved D. V was pared by 1 base and J by 5 bases, with 14 bases between. The length of the CDR3 is 15 residues. The germline V gene encodes CDR1 SNHLY and CDR2 FYNNEI. The CDR3 here is CASSEVGFGRETQYF. CDR3 sequence (DNA): TGTGCCAGCAGTGAAGTGGGTTTCGGTCGGGAGACCCAGTACTTC.

This clonotype was detected many times. The chain couples TRBV11-2 to TRBJ2-1, with D hard to call. From germline, CDR1 is SGHAT and CDR2 FQNNGV. There are 15 residues in the CDR3. Deletions cut 5 bases from V and 1 base from J, with 12 bases between. CDR3 amino acids: CASSQLRTSYNEQFF. DNA for the CDR3: TGTGCCAGCAGCCAACTAAGGACGTCCTACAATGAGCAGTTCTTC.

This clonotype was observed at least ten times. One end of the junction varies from germline; a read error may be responsible. The CDR3 region has the DNA TGTGCCAGCAGCGTAGGTAACAACGAAGAGACCCAGTCCTTC. Its protein is CASSVGNNEETQSF. V usage is TRBV9 and J usage is TRBJ2-5; D unresolved. Germline V gives CDR1 SGDLS, CDR2 YYNGEE. This CDR3 is built from 14 residues.

This clonotype showed up many times. The J gene is TRBJ2-3, the V gene TRBV20-1; D not resolved. Germline assignment: CDR1 DFQATT and CDR2 SNEGSKA (reference sequence). CDR3 size: 13 residues. V was cut by 0 bases and J by 0 bases, with 4 bases left in between. This CDR3 reads CSARDSSTDTQYF. For the CDR3, the DNA is TGCAGTGCTAGAGATTCGAGCACAGATACGCAGTATTTT.

There are many counts of this clonotype. V gene TRBV5-4 combines with J gene TRBJ2-1; 11 bases are a match to TRBD2. The ends lost 4 bases at V and 2 bases at J; junction bases unmatched: 5. This CDR3 comprises 16 residues. CDR1 is SGHNT and CDR2 is YYREEE in the germline V gene (reference sequence). The CDR3, as DNA: TGTGCCAGCAGCGACCAGACTAGCGGGGCCTACAATGAGCAGTTCTTC. Its translation is CASSDQTSGAYNEQFF.

This clonotype was recorded many times. This rearrangement joins TRBV7-6 to TRBJ1-5; 7 positions agree with TRBD1. CDR1 and CDR2 (germline): SGHVS, FNYEAQ. The CDR3 is made up of 14 amino acids. Germline trimming cut 6 bases from V and 1 base from J; bases unmatched to any gene: 3. The CDR3 region has the DNA TGTGCCAGCAGTTCACAGGGGAGCAATCAGCCCCAGCATTTT. Protein: CASSSQGSNQPQHF.

The gene calls are TRBV7-2 and TRBJ2-2; 7 bases fit TRBD2. Per the germline V gene, CDR1 is SGHTA and CDR2 is FQGNSA. The junction had 9 bases not matched to a gene; V was cut back by 5 bases and J by 6 bases. The CDR3 is made up of 15 amino acids. CDR3: CASSVWGGTAGELFF. In DNA form, the CDR3 reads TGTGCCAGCAGCGTTTGGGGGGGGACGGCCGGGGAGCTGTTTTTT.

This clonotype was found a few times. A much bigger clone sits one base away, suggesting this may be a read error. This chain links TRBV7-8 with TRBJ1-2; maybe TRBD1 (5 bases). The CDR3 runs 14 residues. Germline CDR1 reads SGHVS; CDR2 reads FQNEAQ. In DNA form, the CDR3 reads TGTGCCAGCGGCTTAGCGGACATTAACTATGGCTACACCTTC. Translated: CASGLADINYGYTF. Supplemented by reference TRBV7-8 and TRBJ1-2, the full variable domain reads GAGVSQSPRYKVAKRGQDVALRCDPISGHVSLFWYQQALGQGPEFLTYFQNEAQLDKSGLPSDRFFAERPEGSVSTLKIQRTQQEDSAVYLCASGLADINYGYTFGSGTRLTVV.

The chain recombines TRBV5-4 with TRBJ2-3; D gene uncertain. The CDR3 runs to 13 residues. CDR1 is SGHNT and CDR2 is YYREEE in the germline V gene (reference sequence). V lost 6 bases to trimming and J lost 5 bases, with 13 bases between them. As DNA, the CDR3 is TGTGCCAGCAAACGAGAAGTCGTAGATACGCAGTATTTT. Translation: CASKREVVDTQYF.

The chain uses TRBV29-1 and TRBJ2-5, with D perhaps TRBD1 or TRBD2 (5 bases each). CDR3 length equals 14 residues. Germline lookup yields CDR1 SQVTM and CDR2 ANQGSEA. V was pared by 7 bases and J by 1 base, with 16 bases between. The CDR3 reads CSALDGDRQETQYF. CDR3 DNA: TGCAGCGCTTTAGACGGGGACCGCCAAGAGACCCAGTACTTC.

A word on this clonotype: A clone one base away is much larger, so this may be a read error. The chain couples TRBV25-1 to TRBJ2-7; D unclear. CDR3 length: 16 amino acids. With 6 bases removed from V and 6 bases from J, the gap between germline ends came to 24 bases. CDR1 is MGHDK and CDR2 is SYGVNS in the germline V gene. CDR3 sequence: CASSPFKGATPCEQYF. The CDR3 coding sequence is TGTGCCAGCAGCCCCTTTAAGGGTGCGACACCCTGCGAGCAGTACTTC.

At least ten counts were recorded for this clonotype. The chain is built from TRBV20-1 and TRBJ2-5; TRBD2 aligns across 10 bases. The CDR3 is made up of 16 amino acids. From germline, CDR1 is DFQATT and CDR2 SNEGSKA (reference sequence). Unmatched junction bases numbered 17, after V lost 6 bases and J lost 7 bases. The chain's CDR3 is CSASPGLAPLWGTQYF. The CDR3 DNA reads TGCAGTGCGTCTCCGGGACTAGCGCCCCTTTGGGGGACCCAGTACTTC.

This clonotype was seen a single time. The J gene is TRBJ1-4, the V gene TRBV6-2 or TRBV6-3; no reliable D call. The CDR3 is 15 residues long. In germline, CDR1 is MNHEY, CDR2 SVGEGT. V lost 0 bases, J lost 5 bases, and 10 bases lay in between. CDR3 region: CASSYSILENEKLFF. The CDR3 nucleotides are TGTGCCAGCAGTTACTCGATTCTAGAAAATGAAAAACTGTTTTTT.

The genes are TRBV11-2 and TRBJ2-2; D not certain. V lost 1 base and J lost 9, with 9 bases in between. The CDR3 contains 13 residues. From germline, CDR1 is SGHAT and CDR2 FQNNGV. CDR3 bases: TGTGCCAGCAGCTTAGTTTACCGCCGGGAGCTGTTTTTT. The encoded protein is CASSLVYRRELFF.

This clonotype was counted a single time. Possible read error: a much larger clone is one base away. The chain links TRBV5-4 to TRBJ2-3, with 12 bases aligning to TRBD2. This CDR3 has 15 residues. Germline CDR1 and CDR2: SGHNT and YYREEE (reference sequence). The CDR3 here is CASSFRTSGIDTRYF. The CDR3 region has the DNA TGTGCCAGCAGCTTCCGGACTAGCGGGATAGATACGCGGTATTTT.

Ten or more counts support this clonotype. V gene TRBV20-1 combines with J gene TRBJ1-5, with TRBD1 matching over 9 bases. The CDR3 is 12 residues long. Germline V gives CDR1 DFQATT, CDR2 SNEGSKA (reference sequence). V dropped 6 bases and J dropped 6; count of bases not matched to a gene: 3. Here the CDR3 DNA reads TGCAGTGCCCGGACAGGGGCTCAGCCCCAGCATTTT. Residues: CSARTGAQPQHF.

This chain links TRBV7-8 with TRBJ2-6; D perhaps matches TRBD1 (5 bases). In germline, CDR1 is SGHVS, CDR2 FQNEAQ. The CDR3 loop spans 15 amino acids. Between the trimmed V and J ends, which lost 5 bases and 4 bases, there was a span of 12 bases. This chain's CDR3 is CASSVRRQGANVLTF. The DNA for the CDR3 is TGTGCCAGCAGCGTACGACGACAGGGGGCCAACGTCCTGACTTTC.

CDR3 amino acids: CASSRRDSGFF. The CDR3 nucleotides read TGTGCCAGCAGCCGCCGGGACAGTGGGTTCTTC. The chain employs TRBV6-9 and TRBJ2-1; 7 nucleotides align to TRBD1. V trimming: 6 bases; J trimming: 15 bases; junction bases outside the gene matches: 8. The V gene's germline CDR1 is MNHGY and CDR2 SVAAGI. The CDR3 extends over 11 amino acids.

Ten or more counts support this clonotype. This rearrangement joins TRBV7-2 to TRBJ2-3; 7 bases fit TRBD2. CDR3 length equals 15 residues. Germline-derived CDR1 and CDR2 are SGHTA and FQGNSA. The trim removed 3 bases at V and 6 bases at J, leaving 9 bases unmatched. CDR3 sequence (DNA): TGTGCCAGCAGCTTGTTACTAGCGTGGGGGGATACGCAGTATTTT. Its translation is CASSLLLAWGDTQYF. Filled out from reference TRBV7-2 and TRBJ2-3, the complete variable domain reads GAGVSQSPSNKVTEKGKDVELRCDPISGHTALYWYRQSLGQGLEFLIYFQGNSAPDKSGLPSDRFSAERTGGSVSTLTIQRTQQEDSAVYLCASSLLLAWGDTQYFGPGTRLTVL.

This clonotype has a count of ten or more. V usage is TRBV27 and J usage is TRBJ2-6, with D unresolved. Germline-derived CDR1 and CDR2 are MNHEY and SMNVEV (reference sequence). This CDR3 spans 16 amino acids. Trimming cost V 8 bases and J 0 bases, with 14 bases left between them. The DNA of the CDR3 is TGTGCCAGCTCTTACGGAGATTACTCTGGGGCCAACGTCCTGACTTTC. Translated: CASSYGDYSGANVLTF. Together with reference TRBV27 and TRBJ2-6, the CDR3 gives the full variable domain: EAQVTQNPRYLITVTGKKLTVTCSQNMNHEYMSWYRQDPGLGLRQIYYSMNVEVTDKGDVPEGYKVSRKEKRNFPLILESPSPNQTSLYFCASSYGDYSGANVLTFGAGSRLTVL.

V usage is TRBV6-6 and J usage is TRBJ2-4; possible D gene TRBD1, 6 bases. In germline, CDR1 is MNHNY, CDR2 SVGAGI (reference sequence). This CDR3 comprises 11 residues. The germline V and J ends were trimmed by 5 bases and 15 bases, with 14 bases remaining between them. DNA of the CDR3: TGTGCCAGCAGTCACGTCCAACAGGGGTACTTC. Translated, it gives CASSHVQQGYF.

The chain links TRBV7-6 to TRBJ2-3; maybe TRBD2 (5 bases). The length of the CDR3 is 11 residues. Germline assignment: CDR1 SGHVS and CDR2 FNYEAQ. The V and J ends lost 11 bases and 7 bases respectively, with 13 bases between them. CDR3 residues: CAAQDLYTQYF. The CDR3 bases are TGTGCCGCCCAGGACTTATATACGCAGTATTTT.

A note on this clonotype: A much larger clone sits a single nucleotide away, making a read error possible. This chain connects TRBV2 to TRBJ2-1; 8 positions agree with TRBD2. Germline V gives CDR1 SNHLY, CDR2 FYNNEI. The V segment lost 6 bases and the J segment 8 bases; nucleotides outside the gene matches: 27. This CDR3 is 20 amino acids long. CDR3 amino acids: CASRDIVSRVSGGLVDEQFF. CDR3 nucleotide sequence: TGTGCCAGCAGGGATATCGTTTCAAGGGTGTCGGGAGGGCTTGTGGATGAGCAGTTCTTC.

The table lists this clonotype with a few counts. V is TRBV27 and J is TRBJ2-3, with 10 positions matching TRBD2. In germline, CDR1 is MNHEY, CDR2 SMNVEV (reference sequence). V gave up 2 bases and J gave up 5 bases; unmatched junction bases: 4. This CDR3 is 15 amino acids long. The CDR3 loop is CASSLSGRGGDTQYF. The CDR3 coding sequence is TGTGCCAGCAGTTTAAGCGGGAGGGGCGGAGATACGCAGTATTTT.